The subject of this entry is one T cell receptor (beta chain). Its antigen is currently unknown. Time point meaning: newly diagnosed GD, antithyroid drugs for less than 3 months. Isolated PBMC RNA provided the starting material for the TCR library. The CDR3 covers 12 residues. Germline lookup yields CDR1 MNHEY and CDR2 SMNVEV (reference sequence). Trimming pared 5 bases from V and 5 bases from J, leaving 10 bases between. The record originates from a study of regulatory T cells in long-lasting Graves disease. CDR3 regions were amplified by Arm-PCR using iRepertoire HTBI primers to build TCR beta libraries. TCRdb reprocessed the multiplex PCR reads via MiXCR and lists one record per CDR3 protein. The sample yields about 560,000 distinct CDR3 sequences, 15% to 20% seen once. Whole-study results and caveats: A greater number of public clonotypes (under 3,000) was shared by persistent patients than by new patients (about 960). Peripheral blood alone, not thyroid tissue, underwent study.

These sequences were also reported in another study, on T cells in Graves' hyperthyroidism and ophthalmopathy. That publication notes: TCR CDR3 regions were first amplified by RT-PCR with HTBI primers.

The starting material was peripheral blood mononuclear cells (PBMCs), obtained at new diagnosis, from a patient treated with antithyroid drugs. J is TRBJ2-7 and V is TRBV27; tentatively, D is TRBD2 (6 bases). The clonotype originates from a man between 18 and 35 years old with Graves disease. The CDR3 region is CASSGGRNEQYF. The DNA for the CDR3 is TGTGCCAGCAGTGGGGGGAGAAACGAGCAGTACTTC.